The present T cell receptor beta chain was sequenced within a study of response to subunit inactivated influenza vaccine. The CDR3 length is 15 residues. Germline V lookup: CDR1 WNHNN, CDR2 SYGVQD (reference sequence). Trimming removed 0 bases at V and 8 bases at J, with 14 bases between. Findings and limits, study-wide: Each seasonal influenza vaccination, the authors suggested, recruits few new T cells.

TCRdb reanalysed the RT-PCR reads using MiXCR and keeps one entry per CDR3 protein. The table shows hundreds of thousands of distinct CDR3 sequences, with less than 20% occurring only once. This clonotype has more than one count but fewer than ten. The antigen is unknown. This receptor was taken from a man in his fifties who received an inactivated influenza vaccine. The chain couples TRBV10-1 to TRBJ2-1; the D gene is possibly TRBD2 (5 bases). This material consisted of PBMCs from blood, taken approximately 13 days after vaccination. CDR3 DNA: TGCGCCAGCAGTGAGTCCGGGCTAGCTCTCGATGAGCAGTTCTTC. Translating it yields CASSESGLALDEQFF.